This T cell receptor beta chain was recovered during a study of blood T cell repertoires in COVID-19. The junction had 11 bases not matched to a gene; V was cut back by 10 bases and J by 5 bases. Germline loops: CDR1 MNHNY, CDR2 SVGAGI (reference sequence). CDR3 length: 14 amino acids. Per the study methods: How many nucleated cells were present was estimated from reference gene primer amplification. Using immunoSEQ multiplex PCR, the repertoire was profiled, and TCRdb retains in-frame clones only, with some absent. V and J calls and clone size are given by that table; D and trimming were obtained from the DNA. The sample holds around 310,000 clones, around 87% seen once.

The chain has TRBV6-6 and TRBJ1-1, with 9 bases lining up with TRBD1. The sequenced sample was peripheral blood. The receptor's source is a woman aged 40 to 50 with COVID-19, enrolled during active disease. The DNA for the CDR3 is TGTGCCACAATCCGGGACAGGGTTTGGACTGAAGCTTTCTTT. Residues: CATIRDRVWTEAFF.